This T cell receptor beta chain appears in the sequencing data of a study of blood T cell repertoires in COVID-19. TCRdb's table, derived via immunoSEQ multiplex PCR, lists solely in-frame clones and lacks some. The data hold over 20,000 clones, with around 88% observed a single time. The clonotype originates from a man in his sixties or seventies with acute or convalescent COVID-19. Sequencing input: peripheral blood.

CDR3 bases: TGTGCCAGCAGCTTAGTGCGGTCTAATGAAAAACTGTTTTTT. As protein: CASSLVRSNEKLFF. The rearrangement joins TRBV11-2 to TRBJ1-4, with no clear D. The CDR3 is made up of 14 amino acids. The V gene's germline CDR1 is SGHAT and CDR2 FQNNGV. V lost 1 base, J lost 3 bases, and 6 bases lay in between.